One and the same sample provided the 32 T cell receptor beta chains below, sequenced in a study of OX40 agonist ivuxolimab in advanced cancers. The method was immunoSEQ multiplex PCR; TCRdb's version includes in-frame clones alone and lacks a portion of them. In the table there are about 64,000 clones, about 87% of which are singletons. The source material was CD4+ or CD8+ T cells sorted from blood, sampled in a trial of the OX40 agonist ivuxolimab. Every receptor here comes from an adult with an advanced solid tumor such as melanoma, head and neck, liver or kidney cancer.

The rearrangement links TRBV5-1 to TRBJ2-5, with D maybe TRBD1 (5 bases). The CDR3 spans 14 residues. The germline gives CDR1 SGHRS, CDR2 YFSETQ. V was trimmed by 4 bases and J by 3 bases, leaving 13 bases between them. CDR3 protein: CASSPGRAEETQYF. CDR3 in DNA: TGCGCCAGCAGCCCCGGCAGGGCAGAAGAGACCCAGTACTTC.

V usage is TRBV30 and J usage is TRBJ1-1; D gene ambiguous. The CDR3 is 11 residues long. CDR1 GTSNPN and CDR2 SVGIG come from the germline V gene (reference sequence). Between the trimmed V and J ends, which lost 4 bases and 0 bases, there was a span of 3 bases. In DNA form, the CDR3 reads TGTGCCTGGATGCTGAACACTGAAGCTTTCTTT. As protein: CAWMLNTEAFF.

This clone occurred once. The V and J genes are TRBV28 and TRBJ2-3; TRBD2 matches at 7 bases. With V trimmed by 7 bases and J by 2 bases, 9 bases remained unmatched. From germline, CDR1 is MDHEN and CDR2 SYDVKM. This CDR3 has 15 residues. The CDR3: CASNKGGTDTDTQYF. The DNA for the CDR3 is TGTGCCAGCAATAAGGGAGGGACCGACACAGATACGCAGTATTTT.

This clone has just one count. The V call is TRBV18, the J call TRBJ2-1; no clear D. Between the trimmed V and J ends, which lost 0 bases and 0 bases, there was a span of 9 bases. There are 16 residues in the CDR3. Germline V gene sequence: CDR1 KGHSH, CDR2 LQKENI. The CDR3 DNA follows: TGTGCCAGCTCACCACCGGCCCTAAGCTCCTACAATGAGCAGTTCTTC. Its protein product is CASSPPALSSYNEQFF.

V and J are TRBV10-3 and TRBJ2-1; D not resolved. The CDR3 has 15 residues. Germline CDR1 and CDR2: ENHRY and SYGVKD. V lost 5 bases, J lost 0 bases, and 11 bases lay in between. CDR3 DNA: TGTGCCATCAGTATAGCCGAGAGCTCCTACAATGAGCAGTTCTTC. It codes for CAISIAESSYNEQFF.

This sequence joins TRBV27 and TRBJ2-1; a weak D match, TRBD1 (5 bases). The CDR3 has 12 amino acids. Germline V gene lookup returns CDR1 MNHEY and CDR2 SMNVEV (reference sequence). V was shortened by 1 base and J by 9 bases, with 7 bases between the two germline ends. CDR3 residues: CASSLWGREQFF. CDR3 sequence (DNA): TGTGCCAGCAGTTTATGGGGCCGTGAGCAGTTCTTC.

J is TRBJ1-4 and V is TRBV19; TRBD1 matches at 7 bases. CDR1 is LNHDA, CDR2 SQIVND, per germline (reference sequence). Trimming cost V 10 bases and J 5 bases; bases outside gene matches: 7. The CDR3 totals 13 residues. In DNA, the CDR3 is TGTGCCACCGCCCCGGGACAGAATGAAAAACTGTTTTTT. Translating it yields CATAPGQNEKLFF.

V is TRBV7-9 and J is TRBJ2-7; 9 bases fit TRBD2. The CDR3 is 16 residues long. Germline V gene sequence: CDR1 SEHNR, CDR2 FQNEAQ (reference sequence). V was pared by 5 bases and J by 1 base, with 9 bases of the junction left unmatched. The CDR3 nucleotides read TGTGCCAGCAGCCGATCTAGCGGGATAGGGTCCTACGAGCAGTACTTC. Amino acids: CASSRSSGIGSYEQYF. Supplemented by reference TRBV7-9 and TRBJ2-7, the full variable domain reads DTGVSQNPRHKITKRGQNVTFRCDPISEHNRLYWYRQTLGQGPEFLTYFQNEAQLEKSRLLSDRFSAERPKGSFSTLEIQRTEQGDSAMYLCASSRSSGIGSYEQYFGPGTRLTVT.

For the CDR3, the DNA is TGCGCCAGCAGCCCGCACACAGGGGGAACCTACGAGCAGTACTTC. Translating it yields CASSPHTGGTYEQYF. The rearrangement joins TRBV5-1 to TRBJ2-7, with 8 bases fitting TRBD1. Per germline, CDR1 SGHRS and CDR2 YFSETQ. The CDR3 is 15 residues long. V dropped 4 bases and J dropped 2; count of bases not matched to a gene: 8.

In this sample, this clone turned up once. The junction departs from germline at one end; a sequencing error may be responsible. The V and J genes are TRBV7-7 and TRBJ2-5; D could derive from TRBD1 or TRBD2 (5 bases each). Germline-derived CDR1 and CDR2 are SSHAT and FNYEAQ (reference sequence). The CDR3 consists of 16 residues. The DNA for the CDR3 is TGTGCTAGCAGCTTAGCCCCAGGGAGCCACCAAGAGACCCAGTACTTC. Amino acids: CASSLAPGSHQETQYF. The full variable domain, in which reference TRBV7-7 and TRBJ2-5 provide the parts outside the CDR3, is GAGVSQSPRYKVTKRGQDVTLRCDPISSHATLYWYQQALGQGPEFLTYFNYEAQPDKSGLPSDRFSAERPEGSISTLTIQRTEQRDSAMYRCASSLAPGSHQETQYFGPGTRLLVL.

The CDR3 region has the DNA TGCAGTGCGGTCAGCTCCTACGAGCAGTACTTC. Protein product: CSAVSSYEQYF. The J gene is TRBJ2-7, the V gene TRBV20-1; D uncertain. The length of the CDR3 is 11 residues. The germline CDR1 and CDR2 sequences are DFQATT and SNEGSKA (reference sequence). Trimming removed 6 bases from V and 0 bases from J, with 6 bases in between.

The J gene is TRBJ1-1, the V gene TRBV30; D possibly corresponds to TRBD1 (5 bases). CDR1 GTSNPN and CDR2 SVGIG come from the germline V gene (reference sequence). This CDR3 region has 14 residues. Trimming shortened V by 4 bases and J by 0 bases, and 12 bases separated the two germline ends. CDR3 sequence: CAWNFKGMNTEAFF. CDR3 nucleotides: TGTGCCTGGAATTTTAAGGGGATGAACACTGAAGCTTTCTTT.

The rearrangement joins TRBV12-2 to TRBJ1-5. TRBV12-2 is shown as a pseudogene. CDR3 length: 15 residues. CDR3 nucleotides: TGTGCAAGTCGCTTAAACATGGGGGGGGGACAGCCCCAGCATTTT. Translation: CASRLNMGGGQPQHF.

The rearrangement links TRBV6-5 to TRBJ1-1, with a tentative D call TRBD1 (5 bases). The CDR3 extends over 14 amino acids. The V end lost 6 bases, the J end lost 5 bases, and 16 bases lay between the germline ends. Germline CDR1 reads MNHEY; CDR2 reads SVGAGI. For the CDR3, the DNA is TGTGCCAGCAGGCCAGGGACTTGGAGAACTGAAGCTTTCTTT. It is translated as CASRPGTWRTEAFF.

The V gene is TRBV2, the J gene TRBJ2-3; possible D gene TRBD1, 6 bases. Germline V lookup: CDR1 SNHLY, CDR2 FYNNEI. V was trimmed by 10 bases and J by 4 bases, leaving 18 bases between them. The CDR3 contains 14 residues. CDR3 amino acids: CAIQHRALADTQYF. The CDR3 DNA reads as TGTGCCATCCAACACAGGGCCTTAGCAGATACGCAGTATTTT.

The chain carries TRBV28 and TRBJ1-2; tentative D call: TRBD1 (5 bases). The CDR3 runs 14 residues. Germline lookup yields CDR1 MDHEN and CDR2 SYDVKM. Trimming cost V 6 bases and J 6 bases, with 17 bases left between them. The CDR3, as DNA: TGTGCCAGCAGCTCATTGGGGACTAAGGATGGCTACACCTTC. It codes for CASSSLGTKDGYTF.

This clone was recorded once. The V call is TRBV5-1, the J call TRBJ2-3, with D perhaps given as TRBD1 or TRBD2 (7 bases each). Trimming took 0 bases from V and 5 from J, leaving 16 bases between them. The V gene's germline CDR1 is SGHRS and CDR2 YFSETQ. This CDR3 has 16 residues. This CDR3 reads CASSLAPQGGGDTQYF. The CDR3 nucleotides read TGCGCCAGCAGCTTGGCCCCCCAGGGGGGGGGAGATACGCAGTATTTT.

The chain joins TRBV5-4 to TRBJ2-1; TRBD2 aligns across 7 bases. CDR3 size: 15 residues. Germline V gives CDR1 SGHNT, CDR2 YYREEE (reference sequence). Trimming took 0 bases from V and 2 from J; bases not matched to a gene: 2. For the CDR3, the DNA is TGTGCCAGCAGCTTGGGAGCGGGACCCTACAATGAGCAGTTCTTC. The encoded protein is CASSLGAGPYNEQFF.

The rearrangement links TRBV30 to TRBJ2-3; D is unresolved. This CDR3 has 15 amino acids. Germline V gene data show CDR1 as GTSNPN and CDR2 as SVGIG (reference sequence). V lost 5 bases and J lost 0, with 15 bases in between. CDR3 sequence: CAWSRIADSTDTQYF. The DNA of the CDR3 is TGTGCCTGGTCTCGGATCGCCGATAGCACAGATACGCAGTATTTT.

CDR3 residues: CASSPRGLAGAQHF. In DNA, the CDR3 is TGTGCCAGCTCACCAAGAGGCCTAGCGGGAGCCCAGCATTTT. The V and J genes are TRBV18 and TRBJ1-5, with D unclear. V dropped 2 bases and J dropped 11 bases, with 16 bases sitting between them. The length of the CDR3 is 14 residues. Germline CDR1 and CDR2: KGHSH and LQKENI.

The sample holds one count of this clone. This chain uses TRBV29-1 with TRBJ2-7, with unresolved D. CDR1 and CDR2 (germline): SQVTM, ANQGSEA. Trimming took off 5 bases at V and 3 bases at J, with 8 bases between the two ends. The CDR3 contains 11 residues. The CDR3 here is CSVLVDYEQYF. The CDR3 DNA reads TGCAGCGTTTTGGTGGACTACGAGCAGTACTTC.

The rearrangement links TRBV19 to TRBJ2-7; either TRBD1 or TRBD2 may fit D (6 bases each). Germline lookup yields CDR1 LNHDA and CDR2 SQIVND (reference sequence). V was pared by 3 bases and J by 5 bases, with 17 bases between. The CDR3 consists of 15 residues. CDR3 in amino acids: CASSIVPGGGHEQYF. In nucleotides, the CDR3 is TGTGCCAGTAGTATTGTACCCGGGGGCGGCCACGAGCAGTACTTC.

V usage is TRBV19 and J usage is TRBJ2-2, with 8 bases that match TRBD1. Germline V lookup: CDR1 LNHDA, CDR2 SQIVND (reference sequence). After removal of 5 bases from V and 6 bases from J, the junction contained 11 bases not matched to a gene. The CDR3 contains 16 residues. The CDR3 region is CASSSNGRGLAGELFF. CDR3 DNA sequence: TGTGCCAGTAGTTCAAACGGCAGGGGGCTTGCCGGGGAGCTGTTTTTT.

The chain has TRBV5-4 and TRBJ2-3; 11 nucleotides agree with TRBD1. Germline CDR1 is SGHNT and CDR2 is YYREEE (reference sequence). The V gene end was trimmed by 4 bases and the J gene end by 3 bases; junction bases not matched to a gene: 4. The CDR3 consists of 15 residues. DNA of the CDR3: TGTGCCAGCAGCGGACAGGGGGCGTCGACAGATACGCAGTATTTT. This gives the protein CASSGQGASTDTQYF.

The chain uses TRBV20-1 and TRBJ2-3; D unresolved. Germline CDR1 and CDR2: DFQATT and SNEGSKA (reference sequence). V gave up 4 bases and J gave up 14 bases, with 16 bases separating them. The CDR3 spans 11 residues. CDR3 residues: CSATELPWVYF. In nucleotides, the CDR3 is TGCAGTGCTACGGAGCTCCCTTGGGTGTATTTT.

The chain uses TRBV7-2 and TRBJ2-5; 8 bases fit TRBD2. This CDR3 is 14 amino acids long. With 4 bases clipped from V and 7 bases from J, the junction kept 8 bases outside the gene matches. The V gene's germline CDR1 is SGHTA and CDR2 FQGNSA. The CDR3 coding sequence is TGTGCCAGCAGCTCACAGGGTGCGGGGGGGACCCAGTACTTC. The encoded protein is CASSSQGAGGTQYF.

The CDR3, as DNA: TGCGCCAGCAGCCTTCATCCGGGACAGGGGGCTGGGGAGCAGTACTTC. Its protein is CASSLHPGQGAGEQYF. The chain has TRBV4-3 and TRBJ2-7; 12 nucleotides match TRBD1. V dropped 4 bases and J dropped 7; count of bases not matched to a gene: 11. CDR1 and CDR2 from the germline V gene are LGHNA and YSLEER. The CDR3 has 16 residues.

The chain joins TRBV11-3 to TRBJ2-1; 9 bases fit TRBD2. V dropped 5 bases and J dropped 4; count of bases not matched to a gene: 12. The CDR3 length is 17 residues. Germline values: CDR1 SGHNT, CDR2 YENEEA. The CDR3 sequence is CASSPGPRTSAYNEQFF. The CDR3 bases are TGTGCCAGCAGCCCAGGTCCCCGGACTAGCGCGTACAATGAGCAGTTCTTC.

This chain uses TRBV28 with TRBJ2-5, with a tentative D call TRBD2 (6 bases). The germline V and J ends were trimmed by 3 bases and 3 bases, with 23 bases remaining between them. CDR3 length: 18 residues. The germline V gene encodes CDR1 MDHEN and CDR2 SYDVKM. The CDR3 DNA reads TGTGCCAGCAGTTTGGCGGGGTCTCTAGGGGCAGAAGAAGAGACCCAGTACTTC. Protein sequence: CASSLAGSLGAEEETQYF.

The V and J genes are TRBV7-6 and TRBJ2-5, with D uncertain. Germline V CDR1 and CDR2: SGHVS, FNYEAQ. The CDR3 is 12 residues long. The V and J ends lost 0 bases and 1 base respectively, with 0 bases between them. For the CDR3, the DNA is TGTGCCAGCAGCTTAGCCCAAGAGACCCAGTACTTC. This encodes CASSLAQETQYF.

With regard to this clone: Other DNA sequences in this specimen translate into the identical CDR3. This chain joins TRBV5-1 and TRBJ1-1; the D is unclear. V was trimmed by 0 bases and J by 6 bases, leaving 9 bases between them. The CDR3 extends over 13 amino acids. Germline V gives CDR1 SGHRS, CDR2 YFSETQ. The CDR3, as DNA: TGCGCCAGCAGCTTGGATGGTAGGGCTGAAGCTTTCTTT. It translates to CASSLDGRAEAFF.

The chain uses TRBV2 and TRBJ1-1; TRBD1 matches at 7 bases. This CDR3 has 13 amino acids. Germline assignment: CDR1 SNHLY and CDR2 FYNNEI. Unmatched junction bases numbered 6, after V lost 6 bases and J lost 5 bases. In DNA, the CDR3 is TGTGCCAGCAGCGTCGACAGGGTAACTGAAGCTTTCTTT. Its protein product is CASSVDRVTEAFF.